This T cell receptor beta chain stems from a study of a mutant IDH1 vaccine in newly diagnosed glioma. Study-level findings and limits: Most patients, approximately 93%, showed vaccine-induced immune responses.

Sequenced by immunoSEQ multiplex PCR; TCRdb stores in-frame clones only, minus some. Among 35,000 to 40,000 clones, 75% were seen once, and the ten largest hold about 9.6%. CDR3 size: 13 residues. V lost 5 bases and J lost 7; bases outside the gene matches: 7. Germline V lookup: CDR1 SGHAT, CDR2 FQNNGV. The time point: week 47, end of study. What each vaccine dose contained was 300 ug of mutant IDH1 20-mer peptide, accompanied by topical imiquimod. The donors' diagnosis was new WHO grade 3 or 4 astrocytoma that was IDH1-mutant and ATRX-lost. As to this clone: Antigen unknown.

The sample in question was PBMCs, obtained from a glioma patient whose treatment included an IDH1 peptide vaccine. The V gene is TRBV11-2, the J gene TRBJ1-2, with 7 bases identical to TRBD1. This TCR derives from a middle-aged man with glioma. CDR3 loop: CASSGGQIFGYTF. CDR3 bases: TGTGCCAGCAGCGGGGGACAGATCTTTGGCTACACCTTC.